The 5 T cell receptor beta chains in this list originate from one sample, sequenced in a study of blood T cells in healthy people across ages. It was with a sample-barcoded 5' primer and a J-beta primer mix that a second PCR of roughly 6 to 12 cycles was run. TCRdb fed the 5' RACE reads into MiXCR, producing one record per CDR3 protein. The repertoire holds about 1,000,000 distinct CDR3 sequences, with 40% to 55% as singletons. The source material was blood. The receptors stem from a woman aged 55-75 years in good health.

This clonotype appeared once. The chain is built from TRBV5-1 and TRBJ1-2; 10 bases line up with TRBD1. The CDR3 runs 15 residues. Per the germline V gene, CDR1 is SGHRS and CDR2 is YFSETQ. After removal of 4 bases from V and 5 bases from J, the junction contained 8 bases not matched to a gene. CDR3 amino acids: CASSVTGGLRYGYTF. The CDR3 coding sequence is TGCGCCAGCAGCGTGACAGGGGGCCTTAGATATGGCTACACCTTC.

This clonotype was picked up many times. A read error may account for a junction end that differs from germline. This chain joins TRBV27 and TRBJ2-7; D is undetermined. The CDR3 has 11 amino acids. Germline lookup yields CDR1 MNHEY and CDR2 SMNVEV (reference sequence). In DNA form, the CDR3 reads TGTGCCAGCGGTTTAACCTACGAGCAGTACTTC. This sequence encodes CASGLTYEQYF.

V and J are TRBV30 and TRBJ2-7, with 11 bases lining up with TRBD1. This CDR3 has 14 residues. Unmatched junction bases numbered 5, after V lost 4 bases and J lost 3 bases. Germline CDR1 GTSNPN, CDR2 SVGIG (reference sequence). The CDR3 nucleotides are TGTGCCTGGATTCCAGGGACAGGGGGCTACGAGCAGTACTTC. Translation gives CAWIPGTGGYEQYF.

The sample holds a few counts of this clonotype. CDR3 protein: CSVRQLFEAFF. Here the CDR3 DNA reads TGCAGCGTCAGACAGTTATTTGAAGCTTTCTTT. V gene TRBV29-1 combines with J gene TRBJ1-1; TRBD1 might be the D (5 bases). Germline V gene data show CDR1 as SQVTM and CDR2 as ANQGSEA. Trimming took 6 bases from V and 7 from J, leaving 12 bases between them. This CDR3 has 11 amino acids.

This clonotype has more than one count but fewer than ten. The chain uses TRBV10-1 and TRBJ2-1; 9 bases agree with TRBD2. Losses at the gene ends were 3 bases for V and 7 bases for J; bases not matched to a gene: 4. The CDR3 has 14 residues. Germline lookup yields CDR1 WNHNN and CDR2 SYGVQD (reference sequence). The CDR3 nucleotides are TGCGCCAGCAGTGACGGACTAGCGACGAATGAGCAGTTCTTC. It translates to CASSDGLATNEQFF.